This T cell receptor (beta chain) was obtained from a study of shared clonotypes between healthy human individuals. Trimming shortened V by 10 bases and J by 10 bases, and 16 bases separated the two germline ends. Germline CDR1 MNHEY, CDR2 SVGAGI. The CDR3 runs to 11 residues. There are a few counts of this clone. What it binds is unknown. Every subset's genomic DNA went evenly onto several immunoSEQ plates. Repertoires were generated with immunoSEQ multiplex PCR, while TCRdb's copy carries only in-frame clones and drops some. This table holds approximately 2,300,000 clones, approximately 90% found once. Study conclusions and caveats: The study's rarefaction showed incomplete sorted-subset sequencing despite large depth. Across subsets, estimated richness was generally greater for naive than for memory populations.

The sample comprised naive CD4+ T cells from PBMCs. Subset: CD45RA+ positively selected. V and J are TRBV6-5 and TRBJ1-1; no reliable D call. The receptor's source is a man between 18 and 35 years old in good health. Some clones in this sample may be carry-over from other donors' samples. The CDR3 DNA reads TGTGCCACCACTACGGCCACCGGAGCTTTCTTT. Protein product: CATTTATGAFF.